This passage covers 14 T cell receptor beta chains from one sample sequenced in a study of T cells after yellow fever vaccination. TCRdb analysed the 5' RACE reads with MiXCR anew, one entry per CDR3 protein. The profile shows about 430,000 distinct CDR3 sequences, over 15% of them singletons. The sequencing used PBMCs, collected before the yellow fever booster vaccination. The origin of the receptors is a man between 18 and 35 years old who received the YFV17D yellow fever vaccine.

This clonotype occurred a few times. The V and J genes are TRBV29-1 and TRBJ2-7; D may correspond to TRBD1 or TRBD2 (6 bases each). V lost 6 bases, J lost 0 bases, and 18 bases lay in between. The CDR3 is made up of 15 amino acids. The V gene's germline CDR1 is SQVTM and CDR2 ANQGSEA. CDR3 region: CSVHLVEGGSYEQYF. DNA of the CDR3: TGCAGCGTCCACTTGGTGGAGGGGGGCTCCTACGAGCAGTACTTC.

The V call is TRBV7-3, the J call TRBJ2-5; D is perhaps TRBD1 or TRBD2 (5 bases each). The CDR3 is 13 residues long. Germline assignment: CDR1 SGHTA and CDR2 FQGTGA. V was shortened by 4 bases and J by 5 bases, with 11 bases between the two germline ends. This CDR3 reads CASSSRDRETQYF. CDR3 bases: TGTGCCAGCAGCTCCCGGGACCGGGAGACCCAGTACTTC.

This clonotype was detected only a few times. CDR3 in DNA: TGTGCCAGCAGCTCGGGAATCACTGAAGCTTTCTTT. It encodes CASSSGITEAFF. The chain recombines TRBV7-2 with TRBJ1-1; D ambiguous. Trimming took 4 bases from V and 4 from J, leaving 7 bases between them. This CDR3 spans 12 amino acids. Germline-derived CDR1 and CDR2 are SGHTA and FQGNSA.

The rearrangement uses TRBV4-2 and TRBJ2-2; a possible D gene is TRBD1 (5 bases). Germline V gene data show CDR1 as LGHNA and CDR2 as YNFKEQ. The CDR3 totals 17 residues. Trimming removed 1 base at V and 4 bases at J, with 16 bases between. The CDR3: CASSQGSVTASTGELFF. The DNA of the CDR3 is TGTGCCAGCAGCCAAGGGTCCGTGACAGCTAGCACCGGGGAGCTGTTTTTT.

This clonotype has more than one count but fewer than ten. This chain links TRBV11-2 with TRBJ2-7; TRBD1 matches at 8 bases. CDR1 and CDR2 from the germline V gene are SGHAT and FQNNGV. The trim removed 8 bases at V and 9 bases at J, leaving 18 bases unmatched. This CDR3 contains 15 residues. CDR3 bases: TGTGCCAGCCGCCCCGCCGGGACAGGCAAAAGGGGGCAGTACTTC. Translation gives CASRPAGTGKRGQYF. The complete variable domain, with remaining parts taken from reference TRBV11-2 and TRBJ2-7, reads EAGVAQSPRYKIIEKRQSVAFWCNPISGHATLYWYQQILGQGPKLLIQFQNNGVVDDSQLPKDRFSAERLKGVDSTLKIQPAKLEDSAVYLCASRPAGTGKRGQYFGPGTRLTVT.

This clonotype came up a few times. The chain couples TRBV7-9 to TRBJ2-3; 11 bases match TRBD2. Looked up from germline, CDR1 is SEHNR and CDR2 is FQNEAQ (reference sequence). The CDR3 is 16 residues long. Germline trimming cut 3 bases from V and 2 bases from J; bases unmatched to any gene: 4. CDR3 sequence reads: CASSLASGGFTDTQYF. The CDR3 DNA reads as TGTGCCAGCAGCTTGGCTAGCGGGGGGTTCACAGATACGCAGTATTTT. Filled out from reference TRBV7-9 and TRBJ2-3, the complete variable domain reads DTGVSQNPRHKITKRGQNVTFRCDPISEHNRLYWYRQTLGQGPEFLTYFQNEAQLEKSRLLSDRFSAERPKGSFSTLEIQRTEQGDSAMYLCASSLASGGFTDTQYFGPGTRLTVL.

This rearrangement joins TRBV19 to TRBJ2-3, with D perhaps given as TRBD1 or TRBD2 (5 bases each). The CDR3 covers 14 residues. From germline, CDR1 is LNHDA and CDR2 SQIVND (reference sequence). V lost 3 bases and J lost 8, with 15 bases in between. Here the CDR3 reads CASSIWGSTATQYF. The CDR3 DNA reads as TGTGCCAGTAGTATTTGGGGGTCCACTGCTACGCAGTATTTT. The full variable domain, with the rest looked up from reference TRBV19 and TRBJ2-3, is DGGITQSPKYLFRKEGQNVTLSCEQNLNHDAMYWYRQDPGQGLRLIYYSQIVNDFQKGDIAEGYSVSREKKESFPLTVTSAQKNPTAFYLCASSIWGSTATQYFGPGTRLTVL.

There are a few counts of this clonotype. The chain uses TRBV24-1 and TRBJ2-1, with D hard to call. This CDR3 is built from 16 residues. Germline V CDR1 and CDR2: KGHDR, SFDVKD. V gave up 2 bases and J gave up 0 bases, with 10 bases separating them. DNA of the CDR3: TGTGCCACCAGTGATTCGTTCGATAGCTCCTACAATGAGCAGTTCTTC. The encoded protein is CATSDSFDSSYNEQFF.

This clonotype was seen only a few times. One end of the junction does not line up with germline, which may come from a read error. V is TRBV5-1 and J is TRBJ1-2; D is ambiguous. The germline V gene has CDR1 SGHRS and CDR2 YFSETQ. The CDR3 is 13 amino acids. The DNA for the CDR3 is TGTGCCAGCAGCTTGGCAGAGGGATATGGCTACACCTTC. It yields the protein CASSLAEGYGYTF.

Notes on this clonotype: Relative to the germline gene, one junction end is altered; a read error may explain this. DNA for the CDR3: TGTGCCAGCAGTTCCGCGAGGACTATCGCCTTC. Translating it yields CASSSARTIAF. The V call is TRBV28, the J call TRBJ1-2; D gene uncertain. CDR1 MDHEN and CDR2 SYDVKM come from the germline V gene. The CDR3 has 11 residues.

This clonotype has a single count. The gene calls are TRBV12-3 or TRBV12-4 and TRBJ1-1, with D possibly matching TRBD1 (5 bases). CDR3 length equals 15 residues. V was shortened by 6 bases and J by 5 bases, with 19 bases between the two germline ends. CDR3 amino acids: CASSPRRDGLTEAFF. The CDR3 region has the DNA TGTGCCAGCAGCCCTAGGAGGGACGGTCTTACTGAAGCTTTCTTT.

This clonotype turned up a few times. The chain's CDR3 is CASTSTWGSEAFF. CDR3 coding DNA: TGTGCCAGCACTTCGACATGGGGGTCTGAAGCTTTCTTT. The chain employs TRBV2 and TRBJ1-1, with D possibly being TRBD1 (5 bases). V lost 7 bases, J lost 6 bases, and 15 bases lay in between. Germline V lookup: CDR1 SNHLY, CDR2 FYNNEI. The CDR3 is made up of 13 amino acids.

This clonotype has at least ten counts. The chain employs TRBV24-1 and TRBJ2-5; no reliable D call. Germline CDR1 KGHDR, CDR2 SFDVKD. There are 16 residues in the CDR3. V was pared by 2 bases and J by 1 base, with 13 bases between. CDR3 nucleotides: TGTGCCACCAGTGATTCGCGTACCGGCGGCCAAGAGACCCAGTACTTC. As protein: CATSDSRTGGQETQYF.

Concerning this clonotype itself: With a much larger clone just one base away, this may be a read error. This chain joins TRBV12-3 or TRBV12-4 and TRBJ1-2, with D tentatively TRBD1 (6 bases). The CDR3 is 12 residues long. The CDR3 sequence is CASSSGAYGDTF. The DNA for the CDR3 is TGTGCCAGCAGTTCAGGGGCCTATGGCGACACCTTC.